One and the same sample provided the 27 T cell receptor beta chains below, sequenced in a study of cytomegalovirus exposure and HLA in healthy donors (dated by TCRdb to about 2017). Library preparation used the immunoSEQ multiplex PCR assay. Sourced from immuneACCESS, this table was stored by TCRdb with only in-frame sequences that have V and J called. A share of the clones is absent; for the studies checked, an unresolved V gene accounts for under half, and the remainder has no known explanation. In all, the sample holds 55,000 to 65,000 clones, and 96% of those were seen once. Approximately 0.95% of the sample goes to the ten largest clones. The sample consisted of PBMCs. Receptors were obtained from a man between 18 and 35 years old in good health and CMV-seronegative.

The rearrangement uses TRBV18 and TRBJ2-1, with 7 nucleotides matching TRBD1. With 6 bases clipped from V and 10 bases from J, the junction kept 3 bases outside the gene matches. This CDR3 region has 11 residues. Germline assignment: CDR1 KGHSH and CDR2 LQKENI. The CDR3 DNA reads TGTGCCAGCTCTAACAGGGGAGAGCAGTTCTTC. This encodes CASSNRGEQFF.

This chain links TRBV30 with TRBJ2-7; possible D gene TRBD1, 5 bases. The germline V and J ends were trimmed by 1 base and 3 bases, with 10 bases remaining between them. The CDR3 runs 13 residues. Germline lookup yields CDR1 GTSNPN and CDR2 SVGIG (reference sequence). Here the CDR3 reads CAWSAGRRYEQYF. The CDR3 DNA is TGTGCCTGGAGTGCAGGGCGACGCTACGAGCAGTACTTC.

This chain links TRBV4-3 with TRBJ2-1, with D possibly TRBD2 on 5 matching bases. Germline assignment: CDR1 LGHNA and CDR2 YSLEER. Trimming pared 1 base from V and 5 bases from J, leaving 12 bases between. The CDR3 is 15 amino acids. The CDR3 nucleotides are TGCGCCAGCAGCCAAGGTATAGCGACGAACAATGAGCAGTTCTTC. Protein sequence: CASSQGIATNNEQFF.

The chain couples TRBV18 to TRBJ2-5; D gene unclear. CDR1 is KGHSH, CDR2 LQKENI, per germline. The V end lost 2 bases, the J end lost 5 bases, and 12 bases lay between the germline ends. The CDR3 runs to 14 residues. The CDR3 bases are TGTGCCAGCTCACCAGCAACAGTCCGGGAGACCCAGTACTTC. Translated: CASSPATVRETQYF.

This clone was seen just once. The V call is TRBV19, the J call TRBJ1-5; the match to TRBD1 covers 7 bases. CDR3 length: 13 residues. V shed 3 bases and J 11 bases; nucleotides not matched to a gene: 7. The germline gives CDR1 LNHDA, CDR2 SQIVND (reference sequence). In DNA, the CDR3 is TGTGCCAGTAGTATTAGGGATGGGACAGCCCAGCATTTT. Amino acids: CASSIRDGTAQHF.

This clone was recorded once. This rearrangement joins TRBV2 to TRBJ1-2, with D possibly TRBD1 on 5 matching bases. Trimming removed 8 bases from V and 4 bases from J, with 8 bases in between. The CDR3 consists of 11 residues. Germline-derived CDR1 and CDR2 are SNHLY and FYNNEI. CDR3 amino acids: CASEDTYGYTF. CDR3 DNA: TGTGCCAGCGAGGACACCTATGGCTACACCTTC.

The chain has TRBV7-9 and TRBJ2-2; 9 nucleotides align to TRBD1. The CDR3 has 15 residues. After removal of 5 bases from V and 4 bases from J, the junction contained 5 bases not matched to a gene. Per the germline V gene, CDR1 is SEHNR and CDR2 is FQNEAQ (reference sequence). In DNA, the CDR3 is TGTGCCAGCAGCCCTGGGACAGGGAGCACCGGGGAGCTGTTTTTT. Translating gives CASSPGTGSTGELFF.

J is TRBJ2-7 and V is TRBV28; 9 bases are a match to TRBD1. Germline loops: CDR1 MDHEN, CDR2 SYDVKM. The CDR3 sequence is 14 residues long. V trimming: 8 bases; J trimming: 2 bases; junction bases outside the gene matches: 7. The DNA for the CDR3 is TGTGCCAGCGTGGGGGACAGGGACCCCTACGAGCAGTACTTC. Protein product: CASVGDRDPYEQYF.

This chain connects TRBV7-6 to TRBJ2-1; 7 nucleotides agree with TRBD1. The germline gives CDR1 SGHVS, CDR2 FNYEAQ. CDR3 length equals 18 residues. The V and J ends lost 5 bases and 5 bases, in that order; junction bases with no gene match: 18. The CDR3 nucleotides are TGTGCCAGCAGCCGGCGAGACAGGGTCGTTGGGGAGAACAATGAGCAGTTCTTC. It specifies CASSRRDRVVGENNEQFF.

The chain recombines TRBV5-8 with TRBJ2-7; D gene uncertain. The CDR3 is 11 amino acids. V shed 4 bases and J shed 5 bases, with 7 bases lying between them. The germline gives CDR1 SGHTS, CDR2 YDEGEE. The CDR3 reads CASSRINEQYF. CDR3 DNA: TGTGCCAGCAGCCGTATTAACGAGCAGTACTTC.

This chain connects TRBV5-1 to TRBJ2-5, with 9 bases lining up with TRBD1. Germline V lookup: CDR1 SGHRS, CDR2 YFSETQ. CDR3 size: 14 residues. The J segment lost 3 bases and the V segment lost 3 bases, leaving 3 bases of the junction unmatched. CDR3 sequence reads: CASSWGTGKETQYF. The CDR3 nucleotides read TGCGCCAGCAGCTGGGGGACAGGGAAAGAGACCCAGTACTTC.

The chain links TRBV18 to TRBJ2-4; D gene ambiguous. The V and J ends lost 2 bases and 0 bases respectively, with 5 bases between them. Per the germline V gene, CDR1 is KGHSH and CDR2 is LQKENI. The CDR3 contains 14 residues. CDR3 sequence (DNA): TGTGCCAGCTCACCAGGCCTAGCCAAAAACATTCAGTACTTC. As protein: CASSPGLAKNIQYF. The variable domain in full, completed from reference TRBV18 and TRBJ2-4, reads NAGVMQNPRHLVRRRGQEARLRCSPMKGHSHVYWYRQLPEEGLKFMVYLQKENIIDESGMPKERFSAEFPKEGPSILRIQQVVRGDSAAYFCASSPGLAKNIQYFGAGTRLSVL.

J is TRBJ2-7 and V is TRBV4-2; 8 nucleotides match TRBD2. The CDR3 sequence is 19 residues long. V shed 0 bases, J shed 4 bases, and the junction held 17 bases outside the gene matches. Germline values: CDR1 LGHNA, CDR2 YNFKEQ. The CDR3 coding sequence is TGTGCCAGCAGCCAAGATCAAGCGGGAGTATGGGGGCTGACATACGAGCAGTACTTC. Translated: CASSQDQAGVWGLTYEQYF.

This chain uses TRBV30 with TRBJ2-3, with TRBD2 matching over 11 bases. The V and J ends lost 0 bases and 2 bases, in that order; junction bases with no gene match: 7. Germline V gene lookup returns CDR1 GTSNPN and CDR2 SVGIG (reference sequence). The CDR3 sequence is 17 residues long. The CDR3, as DNA: TGTGCCTGGAGTGTACGTACGGGACTAGCGGTCACAGATACGCAGTATTTT. Amino acids: CAWSVRTGLAVTDTQYF.

J is TRBJ1-1 and V is TRBV19; 7 positions agree with TRBD1. The CDR3 totals 15 residues. The V gene end was trimmed by 4 bases and the J gene end by 1 base; junction bases not matched to a gene: 6. The germline V gene encodes CDR1 LNHDA and CDR2 SQIVND (reference sequence). The CDR3 is CASSKGDRQNTEAFF. The DNA of the CDR3 is TGTGCCAGTAGTAAGGGGGACAGACAGAACACTGAAGCTTTCTTT.

V usage is TRBV5-1 and J usage is TRBJ1-2; D call uncertain. Trimming took off 4 bases at V and 4 bases at J, with 11 bases between the two ends. CDR3 length: 13 residues. Per the germline V gene, CDR1 is SGHRS and CDR2 is YFSETQ. CDR3 DNA sequence: TGCGCCAGCAGCCTCGGGTGGTCCTATGGCTACACCTTC. It yields the protein CASSLGWSYGYTF.

The genes are TRBV6-1 and TRBJ2-6, with a weak D call TRBD2 (5 bases). Germline assignment: CDR1 MNHNS and CDR2 SASEGT. The CDR3 totals 13 residues. Trimming removed 10 bases from V and 1 base from J, with 8 bases in between. In nucleotides, the CDR3 is TGTGCCACCGGGGAGTCTGGGGCCAACGTCCTGACTTTC. It yields the protein CATGESGANVLTF.

J is TRBJ1-2 and V is TRBV30; possibly TRBD1 for D (6 bases). This CDR3 contains 13 residues. Trimming shortened V by 4 bases and J by 8 bases, and 17 bases separated the two germline ends. In germline, CDR1 is GTSNPN, CDR2 SVGIG (reference sequence). The CDR3 is CAWKKIWDNGYTF. The CDR3 DNA follows: TGTGCCTGGAAAAAGATATGGGACAACGGCTACACCTTC.

The V call is TRBV7-8, the J call TRBJ2-7, with 8 bases that match TRBD1. Germline lookup yields CDR1 SGHVS and CDR2 FQNEAQ. V lost 5 bases to trimming and J lost 6 bases; unmatched junction nucleotides: 6. The CDR3 loop spans 13 amino acids. This chain's CDR3 is CASSITGGSEQYF. CDR3 nucleotide sequence: TGTGCCAGCAGCATCACAGGGGGGAGCGAGCAGTACTTC. Drawing the rest from reference TRBV7-8 and TRBJ2-7, the complete variable domain is GAGVSQSPRYKVAKRGQDVALRCDPISGHVSLFWYQQALGQGPEFLTYFQNEAQLDKSGLPSDRFFAERPEGSVSTLKIQRTQQEDSAVYLCASSITGGSEQYFGPGTRLTVT.

This chain links TRBV30 with TRBJ1-1; tentatively, D is TRBD1 (6 bases). There are 13 residues in the CDR3. Trimming shortened V by 3 bases and J by 3 bases, and 11 bases separated the two germline ends. Per the germline V gene, CDR1 is GTSNPN and CDR2 is SVGIG (reference sequence). The CDR3 DNA is TGTGCCTGGAGAGGGACATTTTACACTGAAGCTTTCTTT. Its translation: CAWRGTFYTEAFF.

In its sample, this clone was seen once. The chain uses TRBV28 and TRBJ1-5; 11 positions agree with TRBD1. CDR3 length equals 15 residues. Germline lookup yields CDR1 MDHEN and CDR2 SYDVKM. V gave up 11 bases and J gave up 1 base; unmatched junction bases: 7. CDR3 residues: CAGRDRGGSNQPQHF. The CDR3 nucleotides read TGTGCCGGGAGGGACAGGGGGGGGAGCAATCAGCCCCAGCATTTT.

The chain recombines TRBV6-5 with TRBJ2-3; D not certain. V shed 10 bases and J shed 2 bases, with 10 bases lying between them. The CDR3 extends over 12 amino acids. CDR1 is MNHEY and CDR2 is SVGAGI in the germline V gene. The CDR3 is CAISIDTDTQYF. In nucleotides, the CDR3 is TGTGCCATCTCTATTGACACAGATACGCAGTATTTT.

This sequence joins TRBV28 and TRBJ2-7; D is unresolved. Germline V gene sequence: CDR1 MDHEN, CDR2 SYDVKM. CDR3 length equals 14 residues. V was pared by 3 bases and J by 4 bases, with 13 bases between. The DNA for the CDR3 is TGTGCCAGCAGTTTTCTTGTGAGGAGATACGAGCAGTACTTC. Translation gives CASSFLVRRYEQYF.

The chain employs TRBV6-5 and TRBJ2-1, with 7 nucleotides matching TRBD2. With 6 bases clipped from V and 14 bases from J, the junction kept 10 bases outside the gene matches. The V gene's germline CDR1 is MNHEY and CDR2 SVGAGI. The CDR3 is 12 residues long. CDR3 nucleotide sequence: TGTGCCAGCAGCCTCCCGGCGGGAGCCGAGTTCTTC. This codes for CASSLPAGAEFF.

J is TRBJ2-7 and V is TRBV7-5; the table's D call, TRBD1, was not checked against the DNA. TRBV7-5 is shown as a pseudogene. This CDR3 contains 14 residues. The CDR3 protein is CARSLVGQDYEQYF. The CDR3 DNA reads as TGTGCCAGAAGCTTAGTGGGGCAGGACTACGAGCAGTACTTC.

This chain joins TRBV5-4 and TRBJ2-3; 11 nucleotides line up with TRBD2. J was trimmed by 5 bases and V by 2 bases; bases with no gene match: 7. The germline gives CDR1 SGHNT, CDR2 YYREEE (reference sequence). The CDR3 covers 16 residues. CDR3 protein: CASSFELAGEKDTQYF. The CDR3 coding sequence is TGTGCCAGCAGCTTTGAACTAGCGGGAGAGAAAGATACGCAGTATTTT.

V gene TRBV10-3 combines with J gene TRBJ1-2, with TRBD1 matching over 7 bases. V gave up 5 bases and J gave up 8 bases; unmatched junction bases: 8. Germline V gene lookup returns CDR1 ENHRY and CDR2 SYGVKD. The CDR3 runs 13 residues. CDR3: CAISQGDGGGYTF. The CDR3 DNA follows: TGTGCCATCAGTCAGGGGGACGGTGGAGGCTACACCTTC.